This TCR beta chain stems from a study of blood T cells in healthy people across ages. The study, taken as a whole, reports: The percentage of naive T cells correlated strongly with TCR beta diversity.

Primers used in a second PCR of about 7 to 12 cycles were a sample-barcoded 5' primer and a J-beta primer mix. TCRdb fed the 5' RACE reads into MiXCR, producing one record per CDR3 protein. The data hold 650,000 to 1,000,000 distinct CDR3 sequences, with around 36% observed a single time. The table lists this clonotype with a few counts. No antigen is known for it. Germline V gene data show CDR1 as LGHNT and CDR2 as FRNRAP. The CDR3 extends over 14 amino acids. The V gene lost 9 bases and the J gene lost 3 bases, with 14 bases spanning the gap. This receptor was taken from a man in his late teens or twenties in good health. The V call is TRBV12-5, the J call TRBJ2-2; D possibly corresponds to TRBD1 (6 bases). Sample: blood. CDR3 nucleotides: TGTGCTAGCTCCGAGGACAGATACACCGGGGAGCTGTTTTTT. This translates into CASSEDRYTGELFF.